This note documents a single T cell receptor (beta chain) sequence. These data are taken from a study of blood T cell repertoires in COVID-19. Data came from immunoSEQ multiplex PCR; TCRdb stores just in-frame clones and leaves some out. The data contain about 230,000 clones, less than 85% of them seen just once; the ten biggest clones take up around 2.6%. J gave up 7 bases and V 5 bases, and 9 bases lay outside the gene matches. Germline-derived CDR1 and CDR2 are SGHTA and FQGNSA. The CDR3 covers 16 residues. Material for sequencing was peripheral blood. The sequence came from a woman in her sixties or seventies with active or convalescent COVID-19. V and J are TRBV7-2 and TRBJ2-7; 15 nucleotides line up with TRBD2. CDR3 sequence: CASSPRTSGGAEEQYF. CDR3 coding DNA: TGTGCCAGCAGCCCCCGGACTAGCGGGGGGGCAGAAGAGCAGTACTTC.